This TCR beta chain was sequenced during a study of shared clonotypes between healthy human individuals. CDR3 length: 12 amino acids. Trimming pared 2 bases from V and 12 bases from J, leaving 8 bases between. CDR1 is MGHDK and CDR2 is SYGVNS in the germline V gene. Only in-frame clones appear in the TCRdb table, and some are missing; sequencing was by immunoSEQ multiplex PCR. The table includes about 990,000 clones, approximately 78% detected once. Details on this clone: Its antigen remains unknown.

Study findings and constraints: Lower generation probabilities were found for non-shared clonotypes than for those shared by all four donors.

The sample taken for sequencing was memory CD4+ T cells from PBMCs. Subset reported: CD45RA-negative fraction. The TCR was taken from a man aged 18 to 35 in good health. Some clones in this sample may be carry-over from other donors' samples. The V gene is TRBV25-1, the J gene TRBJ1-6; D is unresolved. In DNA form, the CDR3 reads TGTGCCAGCAGTGAAGATTCAAGACCCCTCCACTTT. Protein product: CASSEDSRPLHF.